The 10 T cell receptor beta chains below all came from one sample that was sequenced in a study of Ad26.COV2.S vaccination and SARS-CoV-2 variants. Treatment specified: roughly 20 received Ad26.COV2.S at low or high dose, single or two shots; 5 received placebo; per-sample allocation not given. On day 63 after the first injection, vaccine and placebo recipients gave samples. The data were produced by immunoSEQ multiplex PCR, yet TCRdb's version contains in-frame clones alone and is incomplete. The sample includes around 340,000 clones, 85% to 90% of them seen just once. The sequencing here drew on peripheral blood, taken in a trial of Ad26.COV2.S vaccine versus placebo. These receptors came from a person aged 18-65 years who received the Ad26.COV2.S COVID-19 vaccine or a placebo.

This sequence joins TRBV28 and TRBJ1-2, with 9 bases that match TRBD1. V was pared by 6 bases and J by 0 bases, with 2 bases of the junction left unmatched. From germline, CDR1 is MDHEN and CDR2 SYDVKM. The CDR3 is 14 amino acids. The CDR3 region has the DNA TGTGCCAGCAGGGGACAGGGACCTAACTATGGCTACACCTTC. Translating gives CASRGQGPNYGYTF.

V is TRBV2 and J is TRBJ2-7; 13 positions match TRBD2. Germline lookup yields CDR1 SNHLY and CDR2 FYNNEI. Trimming removed 0 bases from V and 2 bases from J; junction bases left unmatched: 10. There are 19 residues in the CDR3. In DNA form, the CDR3 reads TGTGCCAGCAGTGAAGCGCGGGGACTAGCGGGGCTCCCAGCCTACGAGCAGTACTTC. Translated, it gives CASSEARGLAGLPAYEQYF.

The CDR3 DNA reads TGTGCCAGCAGCGGAACACTGAAGGTAGCTTTCTTT. As protein: CASSGTLKVAFF. The rearrangement links TRBV6-4 to TRBJ1-1; no firm D call. The CDR3 is 12 amino acids. The germline gives CDR1 MRHNA, CDR2 SNTAGT. V was trimmed by 6 bases and J by 10 bases, leaving 15 bases between them.

This clone was seen a single time. The chain links TRBV30 to TRBJ2-1; D tentatively fits TRBD1 or TRBD2 (5 bases each). The CDR3 contains 12 residues. V was pared by 4 bases and J by 15 bases, with 19 bases between. Germline-derived CDR1 and CDR2 are GTSNPN and SVGIG (reference sequence). The CDR3 sequence: CAWNRDLSRRFF. CDR3 coding DNA: TGTGCCTGGAATCGGGACCTAAGCAGGCGGTTCTTC. Full variable domain (rest looked up from reference TRBV30 and TRBJ2-1): SQTIHQWPATLVQPVGSPLSLECTVEGTSNPNLYWYRQAAGRGLQLLFYSVGIGQISSEVPQNLSASRPQDRQFILSSKKLLLSDSGFYLCAWNRDLSRRFFGPGTRLTVL.

This clone occurred once. The chain carries TRBV3-1 (or the pseudogene TRBV3-2) and TRBJ1-2, with D unresolved. The CDR3 contains 16 residues. Germline CDR1 is LGHDT and CDR2 is YNNKEL (reference sequence). The V gene lost 1 base and the J gene lost 4 bases, with 16 bases spanning the gap. The CDR3 region is CASSQAAVPTGYGYTF. CDR3 nucleotides: TGTGCCAGCAGCCAAGCGGCAGTACCGACGGGCTATGGCTACACCTTC.

The chain couples TRBV28 to TRBJ1-4, with TRBD1 matching over 7 bases. Germline CDR1 MDHEN, CDR2 SYDVKM. V lost 5 bases and J lost 8; bases outside the gene matches: 14. This CDR3 is 16 amino acids long. The CDR3 DNA sequence: TGTGCCAGCAGTCCCCTCCCCTGGACAGGAGAAGAAAAACTGTTTTTT. Translated, it gives CASSPLPWTGEEKLFF.

The V call is TRBV29-1, the J call TRBJ2-3, with TRBD2 as a possible D gene (5 bases). This CDR3 comprises 13 residues. The germline V and J ends were trimmed by 3 bases and 5 bases, with 12 bases remaining between them. Germline V gives CDR1 SQVTM, CDR2 ANQGSEA. CDR3 bases: TGCAGCGTTGACGGAGGAAATGAAGATACGCAGTATTTT. It yields the protein CSVDGGNEDTQYF.

This clone was seen once. The V gene is TRBV6-5, the J gene TRBJ1-2; TRBD1 matches at 9 bases. J gave up 8 bases and V 6 bases, and 10 bases lay outside the gene matches. This CDR3 contains 14 residues. Germline V gene lookup returns CDR1 MNHEY and CDR2 SVGAGI. CDR3 in amino acids: CASRSPGQGGGYTF. CDR3 bases: TGTGCCAGCAGGAGTCCGGGACAGGGAGGGGGCTACACCTTC.

This clone was counted between two and nine times. The chain combines TRBV13 with TRBJ1-1, with D unresolved. Germline CDR1 reads PRHDT; CDR2 reads FYEKMQ (reference sequence). The CDR3 extends over 14 amino acids. The ends were cut back, 5 bases at V and 8 bases at J, with 18 bases in the middle. The CDR3 nucleotides read TGTGCCAGCAGCCCAAGCCTACAGTCCTTCGAAGCTTTCTTT. Translating it yields CASSPSLQSFEAFF.

The CDR3 loop reads CASSPRGGIGEKLFF. The CDR3 DNA follows: TGTGCCAGCAGCCCTAGAGGGGGTATAGGTGAAAAACTGTTTTTT. The chain joins TRBV9 to TRBJ1-4, with a weak D call TRBD1 (6 bases). V was pared by 4 bases and J by 7 bases, with 17 bases between. The CDR3 runs 15 residues. Germline CDR1 SGDLS, CDR2 YYNGEE.